This T cell receptor (beta chain) was identified during a study of T-cell memory formation after mild COVID-19. The study's findings and limits: Cross-reactive memory apparently joined, as some responding clones appeared in pre-infection memory.

The V end lost 1 base, the J end lost 5 bases, and 11 bases lay between the germline ends. The length of the CDR3 is 14 residues. CDR1 SGHAT and CDR2 FQNNGV come from the germline V gene. This clonotype came up a few times. The antigen is undetermined. TCRdb re-called the 5' RACE reads with MiXCR, one entry per CDR3 protein. The data contain 410,000 or so distinct CDR3 sequences, 20% to 30% of them singletons. Specimen: PBMCs or a T cell subset sorted from them (not recorded which). The TCR was taken from an adult woman who had mild COVID-19 (a few samples of this study predate the infection). Cell type and time point are not known. The rearrangement uses TRBV11-2 and TRBJ1-1; tentative D call: TRBD1 (5 bases). CDR3 residues: CASSLAEGRTEAFF. The CDR3 DNA reads TGTGCCAGCAGCTTAGCGGAGGGACGAACTGAAGCTTTCTTT.